This entry concerns a single T cell receptor (beta chain). Its antigen is undetermined. V was cut by 4 bases and J by 10 bases, with 13 bases left in between. This CDR3 is 12 amino acids long. Per germline, CDR1 SGHDT and CDR2 YYEEEE. This specimen belongs to a study of cytomegalovirus exposure and HLA in healthy donors. The study, taken as a whole, reports: The only immune exposure information that was available was CMV serostatus. Most TCR sequences were seen very rarely across donors, but some public TCRs occurred in many. The authors later linked a missense DCLRE1C variant to TCR beta V- and J-gene trimming.

Primers for the PCR totalled 60 Vbeta and 13 Jbeta. Some clones are missing from TCRdb's copy, which holds only in-frame ones; the method was immunoSEQ multiplex PCR. Among 100,000 to 150,000 clones, about four fifths were seen once, and the ten largest hold approximately 5%. The source of this sequence is a man aged 25 to 40 in good health and CMV-seronegative. Sample: PBMCs. This chain links TRBV5-6 with TRBJ2-3, with a tentative D call TRBD2 (7 bases). The CDR3 DNA reads as TGTGCCAGCAGCCGAGGGGGGGGTCCGCAGTATTTT. Its protein is CASSRGGGPQYF.